This T cell receptor beta chain was identified in a study of shared clonotypes between healthy human individuals. Study-level background: Each donor had three CD4 naive, three CD4 memory, two CD8 naive and one CD8 memory plate. Broader study findings: Several donors had about 5% of their naive CD4 clonotypes in common. Naive subsets generally exceeded memory subsets in estimated richness.

All of the donors resided in Nashville, Tennessee, and each was a Caucasian adult. Sequenced by immunoSEQ multiplex PCR; TCRdb stores in-frame clones only, minus some. The sample gives a few million clones, less than 95% of which show up once; about 0.36% is in the top ten. As concerns this clone: Antigen: not known.

Sequencing input: naive CD4+ T cells from PBMCs. Described subset: CD45RA+ positively selected. This clonotype was sampled from a man aged 18-30 years in good health. Some clones in this sample may be carry-over from other donors' samples.

In DNA, the CDR3 is TGCAGCGCTGCTGGGGGTTCAAACACTGAAGCTTTCTTT. As protein: CSAAGGSNTEAFF. The V call is TRBV29-1, the J call TRBJ1-1, with a weak D call TRBD1 (5 bases). The V and J ends lost 7 bases and 2 bases respectively, with 14 bases between them. Germline V gene data show CDR1 as SQVTM and CDR2 as ANQGSEA. The CDR3 is 13 amino acids.